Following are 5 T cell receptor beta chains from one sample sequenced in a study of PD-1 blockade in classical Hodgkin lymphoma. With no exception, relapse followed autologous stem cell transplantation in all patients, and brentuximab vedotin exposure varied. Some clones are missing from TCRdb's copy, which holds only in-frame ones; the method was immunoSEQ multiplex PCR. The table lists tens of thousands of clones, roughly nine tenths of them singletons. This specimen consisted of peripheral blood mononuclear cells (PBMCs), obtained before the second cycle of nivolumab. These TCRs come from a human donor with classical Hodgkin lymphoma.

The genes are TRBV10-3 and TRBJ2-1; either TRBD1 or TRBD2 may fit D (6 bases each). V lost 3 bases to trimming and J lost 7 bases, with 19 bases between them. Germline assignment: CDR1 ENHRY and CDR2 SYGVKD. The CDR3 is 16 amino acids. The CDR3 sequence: CAISDPSRGSGNEQFF. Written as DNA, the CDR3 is TGTGCCATCAGTGACCCGAGCAGGGGTAGCGGTAATGAGCAGTTCTTC.

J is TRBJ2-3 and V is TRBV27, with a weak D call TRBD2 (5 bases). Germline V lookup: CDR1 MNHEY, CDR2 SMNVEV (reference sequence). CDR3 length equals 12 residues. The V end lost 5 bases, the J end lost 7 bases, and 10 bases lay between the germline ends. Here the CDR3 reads CASSRGGNTQYF. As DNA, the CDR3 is TGTGCCAGCAGTCGGGGTGGGAATACGCAGTATTTT.

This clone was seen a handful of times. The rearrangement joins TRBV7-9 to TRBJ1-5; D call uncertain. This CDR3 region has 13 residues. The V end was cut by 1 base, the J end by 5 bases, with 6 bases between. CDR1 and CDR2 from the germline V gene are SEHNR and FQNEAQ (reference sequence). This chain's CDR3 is CASSLGRDQPQHF. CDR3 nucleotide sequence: TGTGCCAGCAGCTTAGGTCGGGATCAGCCCCAGCATTTT.

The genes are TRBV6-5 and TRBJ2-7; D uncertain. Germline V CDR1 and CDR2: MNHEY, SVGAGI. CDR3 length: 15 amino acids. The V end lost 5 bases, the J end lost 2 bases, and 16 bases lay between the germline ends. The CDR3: CASSPRTYTTYEQYF. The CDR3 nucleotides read TGTGCCAGCAGTCCCCGCACCTATACAACCTACGAGCAGTACTTC.

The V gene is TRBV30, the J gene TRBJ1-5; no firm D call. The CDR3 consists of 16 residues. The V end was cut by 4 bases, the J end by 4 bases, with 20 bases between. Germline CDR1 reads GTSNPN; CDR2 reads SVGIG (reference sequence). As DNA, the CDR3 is TGTGCCTGGACCGCGCAGGATGGGGTGGTTAATCAGCCCCAGCATTTT. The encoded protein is CAWTAQDGVVNQPQHF.